This TCR beta chain was sequenced in a study of blood T cell repertoires in COVID-19. From germline, CDR1 is MNHEY and CDR2 SVGEGT. The CDR3 contains 15 residues. J lost 4 bases, V lost 4 bases, and 9 bases had no gene match. In the original workflow: Reference gene primers were amplified, and this amplification served to estimate nucleated cell counts. The table came from immunoSEQ multiplex PCR; TCRdb's copy has only in-frame clones and leaves some out. That table is the source of V, J and clone size, and D and trimming were worked out from the DNA. Seen here are roughly 300,000 clones, 85% observed once, and the top ten hold about 2.5%.

This rearrangement joins TRBV6-2 or TRBV6-3 to TRBJ2-7; 8 nucleotides line up with TRBD1. The sequence was obtained from a woman between 45 and 60 years old who had recovered from COVID-19. Sequenced input: PBMCs or T cells enriched from blood (not recorded which). CDR3 nucleotides: TGTGCCAGCAGTTTCCGGGACAGGCGATTTTACGAGCAGTACTTC. It yields the protein CASSFRDRRFYEQYF.